This TCR beta chain was obtained from a study of PD-L1 blockade in urothelial cancer. The overall study: Analyses were performed on blood at 3 weeks after treatment start (the second dose) and at 6 weeks. T cells were recovered from blood samples at a median of around 140,000. Study-wide points: Durable-benefit patients expanded tumor-associated blood clones more at 3 weeks.

As regards this clone: Its antigen is unidentified.

Some clones are missing from TCRdb's copy, which holds only in-frame ones; the method was immunoSEQ multiplex PCR. The data contain more than 40,000 clones, about 86% of them seen just once; the ten biggest clones take up approximately 16%. There are 16 residues in the CDR3. Per germline, CDR1 SGHRS and CDR2 YFSETQ. The V and J ends lost 0 bases and 5 bases, in that order; junction bases with no gene match: 7. The J gene is TRBJ2-4, the V gene TRBV5-1; TRBD2 aligns across 8 bases. The receptor was derived from a man in his 60s with urothelial cancer. The material was PBMCs, obtained around atezolizumab (anti-PD-L1) treatment. CDR3 DNA: TGCGCCAGCAGCTTGGCGGGAGGGGTAATTGAAAACATTCAGTACTTC. It encodes CASSLAGGVIENIQYF.